This T cell receptor (beta chain) was recorded in a study of shared clonotypes between healthy human individuals. Trimming pared 5 bases from V and 5 bases from J, leaving 12 bases between. CDR3 length: 14 residues. Per the germline V gene, CDR1 is SGHTA and CDR2 is FQGNSA. Several immunoSEQ 96-well plates shared each subset's DNA, each plate a replicate. The unsorted PBMC replicate PCRs were performed with 300 to 350 ng DNA, 32,000 or so T cell genomes. Assay used: immunoSEQ multiplex PCR; TCRdb lists only in-frame clones, some missing. The sample carries about 100,000 clones, roughly 50% recorded once. Genomic DNA from unsorted samples was obtained from about 88 million PBMCs (per sample).

The chain joins TRBV7-2 to TRBJ1-4; D is possibly TRBD1 (6 bases). Sequenced material: PBMCs. The sequence was obtained from a woman aged 40 to 50 in good health. Some clones in this sample may be carry-over from other donors' samples. This chain's CDR3 is CASSEGHANEKLFF. CDR3 DNA: TGTGCCAGCAGCGAGGGACACGCCAATGAAAAACTGTTTTTT.